This TCR beta chain was sequenced for a study of metastatic and nonmetastatic thyroid tumors. Notes on the study in general: Reports indicated that malignant thyroid tumors showed significantly higher TCR beta diversity than benign nodules did, in blood and tumor.

J lost 0 bases, V lost 4 bases, and 10 bases had no gene match. This CDR3 region has 17 residues. The germline V gene has CDR1 MDHEN and CDR2 SYDVKM. Each patient came to thyroid surgery without any prior treatment (of any kind). This clone has more than one count but fewer than ten. The antigen is not known. Methods used by the authors: A papillary thyroid cancer distant-metastasis classifier was built from CDR3 differences across clinicopathological groups. With MiXCR, TCRdb called clones anew from the PCR reads. The V and J calls come from TCRdb's annotation, not from the publication. The table records about 48,000 clones, about 20% of them present only once.

The chain combines TRBV28 with TRBJ2-5, with 8 bases fitting TRBD2. The sequence derives from a male donor with papillary thyroid cancer or a benign thyroid nodule (not recorded which). Some clones in this sample may be carry-over from other donors' samples. Sequenced material: blood. CDR3: CASSSGGGIVYQETQYF. CDR3 sequence (DNA): TGTGCCAGCAGTTCGGGGGGGGGGATTGTGTACCAAGAGACCCAGTACTTC. Using reference TRBV28 and TRBJ2-5 for the parts outside the CDR3, the full variable domain is DVKVTQSSRYLVKRTGEKVFLECVQDMDHENMFWYRQDPGLGLRLIYFSYDVKMKEKGDIPEGYSVSREKKERFSLILESASTNQTSMYLCASSSGGGIVYQETQYFGPGTRLLVL.